This T cell receptor (beta chain) was identified during a study of T cells in Graves' hyperthyroidism and ophthalmopathy. This clonotype was counted ten times or more. The length of the CDR3 is 14 residues. Germline V gene sequence: CDR1 SGHTS, CDR2 YDEGEE. The V gene lost 5 bases and the J gene lost 3 bases, with 14 bases spanning the gap. Template material for amplifying TCR beta CDR3 regions consisted of RNA transcripts. Initially, a first-round RT-PCR of the TCR CDR3 employed the HTBI primer set. TCRdb processed the multiplex PCR reads anew with MiXCR; each CDR3 protein has one entry. The sample carries roughly 250,000 distinct CDR3 sequences, over 15% recorded once.

This sequence originates from a young woman with Graves' ophthalmopathy. Sequencing input: blood. The chain is built from TRBV5-8 and TRBJ1-1; a weak D match, TRBD1 (6 bases). CDR3 loop: CASSIPGVDTEAFF. The DNA for the CDR3 is TGTGCCAGCAGTATACCAGGGGTAGACACTGAAGCTTTCTTT.